This T cell receptor (beta chain) was found in a study of chemoradiotherapy in HPV16-positive cancers. Study-level results: Candidate HPV-specific clones and E7-related TCR motifs grew in tumor during treatment.

Clones were read by immunoSEQ multiplex PCR, and TCRdb kept only the in-frame ones, dropping some. The repertoire holds 6,000 to 8,000 clones, approximately 83% seen once, with approximately 3% in the top ten. As for this clone: Its target is not known.

CDR3 length: 13 residues. Trimming cost V 4 bases and J 12 bases; bases outside gene matches: 8. Germline V CDR1 and CDR2: MNHEY, SVGAGI. This material consisted of blood, taken from a patient who underwent chemoradiotherapy. The sequence derives from a human donor with HPV-associated anogenital cancer. The genes are TRBV6-5 and TRBJ2-1, with 8 bases that match TRBD1. The CDR3 bases are TGTGCCAGCAGTTCTCAGGACAGGGTGGGGCAGTTCTTC. As protein: CASSSQDRVGQFF.